This TCR beta chain was recovered during a study of Graves' ophthalmopathy and Graves' hyperthyroidism. Study-wide points: Blood was where most expanded thyroid clonotypes above 0.001 frequency also turned up.

The CDR3 is 16 amino acids. Germline-derived CDR1 and CDR2 are KGHDR and SFDVKD. V lost 3 bases to trimming and J lost 6 bases; unmatched junction nucleotides: 9. This clonotype was detected only a few times. Antigen unknown. Stable hyperthyroidism meant no ophthalmopathy within 18 months of follow-up. For repertoire sequencing, the TCR beta CDR3 regions were amplified from RNA transcripts. HTBI primers were employed in first-round RT-PCR, then a second-round multiplex PCR followed. TCRdb re-derived calls from the multiplex PCR reads in MiXCR, one entry per CDR3 protein. Seen here are some 410,000 distinct CDR3 sequences, more than 20% observed once, and the top ten hold under 3%.

This TCR derives from a woman aged 18-30 years with stable Graves' hyperthyroidism. Specimen: peripheral blood. The rearrangement links TRBV24-1 to TRBJ2-1; 8 bases are shared with TRBD1. The CDR3 loop reads CATSDTGTGSRNEQFF. CDR3 sequence (DNA): TGTGCCACCAGTGATACCGGGACAGGTTCCCGCAATGAGCAGTTCTTC.